This entry lists 21 T cell receptor beta chains sequenced from one sample in a study of cytomegalovirus exposure and HLA in healthy donors. Primers for the PCR totalled 60 Vbeta and 13 Jbeta. The data were produced by immunoSEQ multiplex PCR, yet TCRdb's version contains in-frame clones alone and is incomplete. The table records roughly 99,000 clones, under 85% of them present only once. The sample was PBMCs. The source is a male donor in good health and CMV-seronegative.

The chain links TRBV18 to TRBJ2-1; tentative D call: TRBD1 (5 bases). The CDR3 is 17 amino acids. The germline V and J ends were trimmed by 3 bases and 6 bases, with 21 bases remaining between them. Germline V gene sequence: CDR1 KGHSH, CDR2 LQKENI. The CDR3 protein is CASSPIFRADVGNEQFF. DNA for the CDR3: TGTGCCAGCTCACCTATTTTCAGGGCAGACGTGGGCAATGAGCAGTTCTTC.

The V call is TRBV14, the J call TRBJ1-2; 10 bases line up with TRBD1. Germline CDR1 reads SGHDN; CDR2 reads FVKESK. Germline trimming cut 3 bases from V and 4 bases from J; bases unmatched to any gene: 8. The CDR3 contains 16 residues. The CDR3 sequence: CASSQRGQGRSYGYTF. CDR3 nucleotide sequence: TGTGCCAGCAGCCAGAGGGGACAGGGGAGATCCTATGGCTACACCTTC.

The chain joins TRBV6-5 to TRBJ1-3; D remains unclear. The CDR3 contains 16 residues. V lost 2 bases and J 0 bases, leaving 11 bases between the germline ends. CDR1 MNHEY and CDR2 SVGAGI come from the germline V gene. The CDR3 loop is CASSYLAGSSGNTIYF. CDR3 bases: TGTGCCAGCAGTTACCTGGCGGGGAGCTCTGGAAACACCATATATTTT.

The chain carries TRBV2 and TRBJ1-2; the match to TRBD1 covers 8 bases. Germline V gene data show CDR1 as SNHLY and CDR2 as FYNNEI. J was trimmed by 6 bases and V by 5 bases; bases with no gene match: 5. The CDR3 has 13 amino acids. The CDR3 DNA is TGTGCCAGCAGTCCGGACAGGGCACATGGCTACACCTTC. It encodes CASSPDRAHGYTF. Full variable domain (remainder filled in from reference TRBV2 and TRBJ1-2): EPEVTQTPSHQVTQMGQEVILRCVPISNHLYFYWYRQILGQKVEFLVSFYNNEISEKSEIFDDQFSVERPDGSNFTLKIRSTKLEDSAMYFCASSPDRAHGYTFGSGTRLTVV.

V and J are TRBV27 and TRBJ2-5; D may be TRBD2 (6 bases). Between the trimmed V and J ends, which lost 5 bases and 1 base, there was a span of 23 bases. The CDR3 has 18 residues. In germline, CDR1 is MNHEY, CDR2 SMNVEV (reference sequence). In DNA form, the CDR3 reads TGTGCCAGCAGTCTCCCCTCAGGACTTGGCGGGGCCCAAGAGACCCAGTACTTC. Protein product: CASSLPSGLGGAQETQYF.

The J gene is TRBJ1-1, the V gene TRBV7-6; D may be TRBD1 (5 bases). The CDR3 loop spans 14 amino acids. The V end was cut by 1 base, the J end by 7 bases, with 13 bases between. The germline V gene encodes CDR1 SGHVS and CDR2 FNYEAQ. The DNA of the CDR3 is TGTGCCAGCAGCTTAGGTGGGGGACTGATTGAAGCTTTCTTT. It specifies CASSLGGGLIEAFF.

The chain uses TRBV10-1 and TRBJ2-7; no reliable D call. The germline V gene encodes CDR1 WNHNN and CDR2 SYGVQD (reference sequence). Trimming removed 2 bases at V and 0 bases at J, with 8 bases between. The CDR3 sequence is 14 residues long. The CDR3 here is CASSEGRFSYEQYF. CDR3 coding DNA: TGCGCCAGCAGTGAGGGCAGGTTCTCCTACGAGCAGTACTTC.

This clone was counted between two and nine times. The chain carries TRBV5-1 and TRBJ1-4, with D perhaps matching TRBD1 (6 bases). V gave up 2 bases and J gave up 6 bases, with 11 bases separating them. Germline assignment: CDR1 SGHRS and CDR2 YFSETQ. This CDR3 contains 14 residues. The CDR3 is CASSFSGTHEKLFF. DNA of the CDR3: TGCGCCAGCAGCTTCTCAGGGACACATGAAAAACTGTTTTTT.

The chain joins TRBV5-6 to TRBJ2-4; possible D gene TRBD2, 5 bases. V was shortened by 0 bases and J by 0 bases, with 10 bases between the two germline ends. This CDR3 contains 16 residues. Germline V gene data show CDR1 as SGHDT and CDR2 as YYEEEE. CDR3 in amino acids: CASSLGTAPAKNIQYF. The CDR3 DNA is TGTGCCAGCAGCTTGGGGACTGCGCCAGCCAAAAACATTCAGTACTTC.

Note on this clone: One end of the junction is discordant with germline, which a read error may explain. The V and J genes are TRBV5-1 and TRBJ2-6, with D perhaps matching TRBD1 (5 bases). CDR3 length equals 17 residues. Germline V lookup: CDR1 SGHRS, CDR2 YFSETQ. The CDR3 loop is CASTLLQANSGANVLTF. CDR3 DNA sequence: TGCGCCAGCACCTTGCTACAGGCGAACTCTGGGGCCAACGTCCTGACTTTC.

The chain recombines TRBV5-1 with TRBJ2-1; D might be TRBD2 (6 bases). From germline, CDR1 is SGHRS and CDR2 YFSETQ. This CDR3 region has 16 residues. V lost 7 bases and J lost 15, with 32 bases in between. The CDR3 is CASLETAGTYFTGMFF. In DNA form, the CDR3 reads TGCGCCAGCCTAGAAACTGCAGGGACTTACTTCACGGGTATGTTCTTC.

This chain joins TRBV29-1 and TRBJ1-1; TRBD1 matches at 7 bases. This CDR3 region has 15 residues. Trimming took 7 bases from V and 0 from J; bases not matched to a gene: 11. Germline CDR1 and CDR2: SQVTM and ANQGSEA. The CDR3 DNA is TGCAGCGCTCGAGAGGGGGCAGGGCTGAACACTGAAGCTTTCTTT. As protein: CSAREGAGLNTEAFF.

This chain links TRBV11-3 with TRBJ2-1; 14 bases fit TRBD2. Per germline, CDR1 SGHNT and CDR2 YENEEA. The junction had 9 bases not matched to a gene; V was cut back by 4 bases and J by 10 bases. This CDR3 is built from 16 residues. DNA of the CDR3: TGTGCCAGCAGCTCAGGGACTAGCGGGAGAATCCGGGAGCAGTTCTTC. This translates into CASSSGTSGRIREQFF.

This clone has a single count. J is TRBJ1-2 and V is TRBV27; the D gene is possibly TRBD1 (5 bases). Germline lookup yields CDR1 MNHEY and CDR2 SMNVEV (reference sequence). The length of the CDR3 is 15 residues. The ends were cut back, 6 bases at V and 5 bases at J, with 19 bases in the middle. As DNA, the CDR3 is TGTGCCAGCAGCCGGACACCCGATAACCAGTATGGCTACACCTTC. This sequence encodes CASSRTPDNQYGYTF.

This clone was counted only a few times. The chain uses TRBV18 and TRBJ2-7; 10 bases match TRBD1. J lost 3 bases, V lost 6 bases, and 8 bases had no gene match. Germline V gene lookup returns CDR1 KGHSH and CDR2 LQKENI. The CDR3 is 15 residues long. The CDR3 sequence: CASSQGTGAGYEQYF. In DNA, the CDR3 is TGTGCCAGCTCTCAGGGGACAGGGGCCGGCTACGAGCAGTACTTC.

This clone has just a few counts. The CDR3 DNA follows: TGTGCCAGTAGTATGCGGCTAGCGGGAGGTAATACGCAGTATTTT. It translates to CASSMRLAGGNTQYF. This chain links TRBV19 with TRBJ2-3; TRBD2 agrees at 11 bases. The CDR3 totals 15 residues. Germline loops: CDR1 LNHDA, CDR2 SQIVND (reference sequence). V was clipped by 3 bases and J by 7 bases; unmatched bases: 6.

The rearrangement links TRBV15 to TRBJ2-5; TRBD2 agrees at 11 bases. This CDR3 has 16 residues. Per the germline V gene, CDR1 is LNHNV and CDR2 is YYDKDF (reference sequence). V dropped 1 base and J dropped 5; count of bases not matched to a gene: 6. The CDR3 is CATSRVTSGSRETQYF. In DNA, the CDR3 is TGTGCCACCAGCAGAGTTACTAGCGGGAGCAGGGAGACCCAGTACTTC.

J is TRBJ2-5 and V is TRBV6-5; D may be TRBD1 (5 bases). The germline V and J ends were trimmed by 6 bases and 11 bases, with 16 bases remaining between them. This CDR3 is built from 12 residues. CDR1 is MNHEY and CDR2 is SVGAGI in the germline V gene. The CDR3, as DNA: TGTGCCAGCAGCCGCGTAGGGGATGAGCAGTACTTC. This sequence encodes CASSRVGDEQYF.

V is TRBV28 and J is TRBJ1-1; 8 bases fit TRBD1. The CDR3 length is 14 residues. The V gene's germline CDR1 is MDHEN and CDR2 SYDVKM. The junction had 3 bases not matched to a gene; V was cut back by 3 bases and J by 3 bases. The CDR3 loop is CASSLPGGDTEAFF. CDR3 sequence (DNA): TGTGCCAGCAGTTTGCCAGGGGGCGACACTGAAGCTTTCTTT.

V usage is TRBV15 and J usage is TRBJ2-5; TRBD1 matches at 7 bases. CDR3 length: 16 amino acids. In germline, CDR1 is LNHNV, CDR2 YYDKDF (reference sequence). The V and J ends lost 2 bases and 5 bases, in that order; junction bases with no gene match: 11. In nucleotides, the CDR3 is TGTGCCACCAGCAGATCACCAGACAGGGCCGGGGAGACCCAGTACTTC. It translates to CATSRSPDRAGETQYF.

The chain has TRBV15 and TRBJ1-1, with D possibly matching TRBD1 (5 bases). The V and J ends lost 2 bases and 5 bases respectively, with 12 bases between them. The CDR3 runs to 14 residues. Germline CDR1 is LNHNV and CDR2 is YYDKDF (reference sequence). CDR3 coding DNA: TGTGCCACCAGCAGAAGTGGGGGGTGGACTGAAGCTTTCTTT. It specifies CATSRSGGWTEAFF.